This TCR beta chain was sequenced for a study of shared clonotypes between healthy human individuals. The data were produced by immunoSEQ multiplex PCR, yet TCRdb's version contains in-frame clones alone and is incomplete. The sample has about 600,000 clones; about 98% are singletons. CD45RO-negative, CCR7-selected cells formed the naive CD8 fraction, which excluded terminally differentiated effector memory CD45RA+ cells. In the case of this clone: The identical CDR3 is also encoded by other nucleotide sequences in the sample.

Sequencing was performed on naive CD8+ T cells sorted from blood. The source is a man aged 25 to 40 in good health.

The CDR3 spells CASSLPGSYEQYF. For the CDR3, the DNA is TGTGCCAGCAGCCTGCCTGGCTCCTACGAGCAGTACTTC. The V gene is TRBV7-9, the J gene TRBJ2-7, with no clear D. V was cut by 5 bases and J by 0 bases, with 8 bases left in between. Germline V gene sequence: CDR1 SEHNR, CDR2 FQNEAQ (reference sequence). CDR3 length equals 13 residues. Full variable domain (outside the CDR3, taken from reference TRBV7-9 and TRBJ2-7): DTGVSQNPRHKITKRGQNVTFRCDPISEHNRLYWYRQTLGQGPEFLTYFQNEAQLEKSRLLSDRFSAERPKGSFSTLEIQRTEQGDSAMYLCASSLPGSYEQYFGPGTRLTVT.